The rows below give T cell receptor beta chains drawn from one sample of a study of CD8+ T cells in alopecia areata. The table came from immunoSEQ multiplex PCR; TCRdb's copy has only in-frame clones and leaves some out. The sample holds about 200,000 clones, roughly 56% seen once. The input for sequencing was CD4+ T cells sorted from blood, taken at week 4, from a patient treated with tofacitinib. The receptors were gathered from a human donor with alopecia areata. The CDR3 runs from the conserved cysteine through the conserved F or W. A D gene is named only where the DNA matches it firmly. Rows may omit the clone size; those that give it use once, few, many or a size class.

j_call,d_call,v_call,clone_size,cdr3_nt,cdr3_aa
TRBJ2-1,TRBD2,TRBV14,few,TGTGCCAGCAGCCAGATGGGACTAGCGGGGAGTGAGCAGTTCTTC,CASSQMGLAGSEQFF
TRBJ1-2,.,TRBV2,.,TGTGCCAGCAGTGATACTCGAAGGCCGTGGGAGGCTAACTATGGCTACACCTTC,CASSDTRRPWEANYGYTF
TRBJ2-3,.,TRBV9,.,TGTGCCAGCAGCCAGAGGGCGGGGCGCACAGATACGCAGTATTTT,CASSQRAGRTDTQYF
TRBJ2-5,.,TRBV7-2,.,TGTGCCAGCAGCTTAAGAAAAGAAGGAAAAGAGACCCAGTACTTC,CASSLRKEGKETQYF
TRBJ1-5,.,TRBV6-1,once,TGTGCCAGCAGTGAATTAAATCTAGGTTCCGGCAATCAGCCCCAGCATTTT,CASSELNLGSGNQPQHF
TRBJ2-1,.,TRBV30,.,TGTGCCTGGAGTGTACGGGACTACAATGAGCAGTTCTTC,CAWSVRDYNEQFF
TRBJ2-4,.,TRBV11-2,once,TGTGCCAGCAGCCAAATGGGGGTGGACATTCAGTACTTC,CASSQMGVDIQYF
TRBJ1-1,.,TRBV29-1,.,TGCAGCGTCGGGCTCACCGACACTGAAGCTTTCTTT,CSVGLTDTEAFF
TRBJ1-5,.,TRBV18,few,TGTGCCAGCTCACCAATTGAGGGGTTGAATCAGCCCCAGCATTTT,CASSPIEGLNQPQHF
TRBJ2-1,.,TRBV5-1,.,TGCGCCAGCAGCTTGGACTACAATGAGCAGTTCTTC,CASSLDYNEQFF
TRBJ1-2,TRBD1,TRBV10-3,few,TGTGCCATCAGTCCGGGACAGGCGTGGACTAACTATGGCTACACCTTC,CAISPGQAWTNYGYTF
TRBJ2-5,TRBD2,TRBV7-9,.,TGTGCCAGCAGCCCAGGACTAGCGGAAGAGACCCAGTACTTC,CASSPGLAEETQYF
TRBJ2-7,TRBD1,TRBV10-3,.,TGTGCCATCAGTGGAGGTGGGACAGGGCCCTACGAGCAGTACTTC,CAISGGGTGPYEQYF
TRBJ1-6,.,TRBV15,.,TGTGCCACCAGCAGAGATCTCCGGTATAATTCACCCCTCCACTTT,CATSRDLRYNSPLHF
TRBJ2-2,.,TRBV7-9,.,TGTGCCAGCAGCTTATTAGCAACCGGGGAGCTGTTTTTT,CASSLLATGELFF
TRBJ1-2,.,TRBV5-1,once,TGCGCCAGCAGCTACAAAGCCGGACAGACCTTTGGGGGCTACACCTTC,CASSYKAGQTFGGYTF
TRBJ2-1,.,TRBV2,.,TGTGCCAGCAGTGTTTACAATGAGCAGTTCTTC,CASSVYNEQFF
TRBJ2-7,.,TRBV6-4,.,TGTGCCACCCACGGTTCCATCTACGAGCAGTACTTC,CATHGSIYEQYF
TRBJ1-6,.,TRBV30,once,TGTGCCTGGACCGCAGGGGATAATTCACCCCTCCACTTT,CAWTAGDNSPLHF
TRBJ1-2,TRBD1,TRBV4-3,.,TGCGCCAGCAGCCAAGAGGCTTCAGGGGGTTCGGGCTATGGCTACACCTTC,CASSQEASGGSGYGYTF
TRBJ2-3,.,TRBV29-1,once,TGCAGCGTCGCTAAAGCTACTAGCACAGATACGCAGTATTTT,CSVAKATSTDTQYF
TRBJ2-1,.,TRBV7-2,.,TGTGCCAGCAGCCGGGGGGCGAGCTCCTACAATGAGCAGTTCTTC,CASSRGASSYNEQFF
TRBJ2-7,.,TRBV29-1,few,TGCAGCGCCCGGGTTAGGGGGATCTACGAGCAGTACTTC,CSARVRGIYEQYF
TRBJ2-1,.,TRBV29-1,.,TGCAGCACCAGGGGAACCTCCTACAATGAGCAGTTCTTC,CSTRGTSYNEQFF
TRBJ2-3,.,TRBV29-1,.,TGCAGCGTTGAAGATCGCGGCGGATCAGATACGCAGTATTTT,CSVEDRGGSDTQYF
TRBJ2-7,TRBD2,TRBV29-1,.,TGCAGCGTGGGACTAGCAACAGCCGAGCAGTACTTC,CSVGLATAEQYF